The clone carrying this T cell receptor beta chain was seen a handful of times. The assay was immunoSEQ multiplex PCR, and TCRdb's table has in-frame clones only and misses some. The data hold approximately 580,000 clones, with around 78% observed a single time. This CDR3 has 14 amino acids. Germline assignment: CDR1 SGHDT and CDR2 YYEEEE. Trimming left V 3 bases short and J 4 bases short, with 10 bases between. The entry originates in a study of shared T cell receptors in the human thymus. The sample was also linked to a second study, of human thymus T cells. That paper adds: Infants, healthy and Finnish, who were having corrective surgery for congenital heart defects served as donors.

The sample comprised thymocytes. V is TRBV5-6 and J is TRBJ1-4; tentative D call: TRBD1 (6 bases). The clonotype was recovered from a boy in the first two years of life with a congenital heart defect. The chain's CDR3 is CASSWGQFNEKLFF. The CDR3 nucleotides are TGTGCCAGCAGCTGGGGGCAGTTTAATGAAAAACTGTTTTTT.